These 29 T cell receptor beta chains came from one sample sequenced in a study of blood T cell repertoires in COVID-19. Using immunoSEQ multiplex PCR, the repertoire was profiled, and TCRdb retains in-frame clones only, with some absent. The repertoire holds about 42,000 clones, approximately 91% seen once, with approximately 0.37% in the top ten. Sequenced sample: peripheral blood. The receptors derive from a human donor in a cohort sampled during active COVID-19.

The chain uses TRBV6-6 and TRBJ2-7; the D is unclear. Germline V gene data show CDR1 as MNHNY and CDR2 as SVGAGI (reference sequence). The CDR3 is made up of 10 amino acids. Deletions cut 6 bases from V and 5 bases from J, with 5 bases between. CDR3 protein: CASRAHEQYF. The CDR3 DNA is TGTGCCAGCAGAGCCCACGAGCAGTACTTC.

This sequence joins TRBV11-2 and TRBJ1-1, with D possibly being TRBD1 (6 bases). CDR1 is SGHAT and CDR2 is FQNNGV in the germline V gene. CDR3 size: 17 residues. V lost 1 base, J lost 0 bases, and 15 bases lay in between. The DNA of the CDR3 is TGTGCCAGCAGCTTAGGGACAGCTCATTTAATGAACACTGAAGCTTTCTTT. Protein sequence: CASSLGTAHLMNTEAFF.

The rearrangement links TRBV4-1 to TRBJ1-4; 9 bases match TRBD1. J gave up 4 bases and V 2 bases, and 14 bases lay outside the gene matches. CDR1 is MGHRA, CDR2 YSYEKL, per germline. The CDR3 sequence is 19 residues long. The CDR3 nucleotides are TGCGCCAGCAGCCAACGTACACTGACCGCGGGACAGGGTAATGAAAAACTGTTTTTT. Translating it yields CASSQRTLTAGQGNEKLFF.

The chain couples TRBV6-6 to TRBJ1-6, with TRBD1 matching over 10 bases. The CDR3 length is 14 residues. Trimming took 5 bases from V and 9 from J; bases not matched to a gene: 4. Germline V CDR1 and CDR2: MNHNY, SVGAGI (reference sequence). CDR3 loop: CASSRGTGVSPLHF. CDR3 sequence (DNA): TGTGCCAGCAGTCGAGGGACAGGGGTTTCACCCCTCCACTTT.

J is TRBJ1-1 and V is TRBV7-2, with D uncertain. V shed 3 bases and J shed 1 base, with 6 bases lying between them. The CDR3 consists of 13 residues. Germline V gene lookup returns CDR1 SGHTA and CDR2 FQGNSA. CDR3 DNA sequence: TGTGCCAGCAGCTTTACACCGAACACTGAAGCTTTCTTT. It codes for CASSFTPNTEAFF.

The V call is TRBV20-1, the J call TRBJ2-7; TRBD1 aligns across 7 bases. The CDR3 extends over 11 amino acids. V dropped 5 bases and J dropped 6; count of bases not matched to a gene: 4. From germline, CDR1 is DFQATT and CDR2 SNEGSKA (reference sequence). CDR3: CSALQGTEQYF. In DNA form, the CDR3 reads TGCAGTGCTTTACAGGGGACCGAGCAGTACTTC.

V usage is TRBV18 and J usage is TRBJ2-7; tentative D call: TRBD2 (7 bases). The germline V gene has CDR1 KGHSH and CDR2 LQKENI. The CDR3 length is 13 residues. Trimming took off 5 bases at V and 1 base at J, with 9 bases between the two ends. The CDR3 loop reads CASSRGGSYEQYF. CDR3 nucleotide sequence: TGTGCCAGCTCAAGGGGGGGTTCCTACGAGCAGTACTTC.

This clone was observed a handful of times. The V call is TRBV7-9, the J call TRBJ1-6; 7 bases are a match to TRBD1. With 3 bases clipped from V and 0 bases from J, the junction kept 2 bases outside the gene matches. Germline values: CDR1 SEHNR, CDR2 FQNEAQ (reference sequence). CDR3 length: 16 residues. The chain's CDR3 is CASSFGQVSYNSPLHF. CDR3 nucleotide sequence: TGTGCCAGCAGCTTTGGACAGGTCTCCTATAATTCACCCCTCCACTTT.

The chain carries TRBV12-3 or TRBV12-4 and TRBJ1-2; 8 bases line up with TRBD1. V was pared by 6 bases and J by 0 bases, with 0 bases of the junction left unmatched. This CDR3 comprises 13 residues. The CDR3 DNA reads TGTGCCAGCAGGGACAGGGCTAACTATGGCTACACCTTC. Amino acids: CASRDRANYGYTF.

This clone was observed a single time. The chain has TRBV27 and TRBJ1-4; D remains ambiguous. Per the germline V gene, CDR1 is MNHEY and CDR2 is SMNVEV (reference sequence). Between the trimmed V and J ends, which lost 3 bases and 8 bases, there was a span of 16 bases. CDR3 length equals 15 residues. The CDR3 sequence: CASSFSGFVGEKLFF. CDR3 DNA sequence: TGTGCCAGCAGTTTCTCGGGGTTCGTAGGAGAAAAACTGTTTTTT.

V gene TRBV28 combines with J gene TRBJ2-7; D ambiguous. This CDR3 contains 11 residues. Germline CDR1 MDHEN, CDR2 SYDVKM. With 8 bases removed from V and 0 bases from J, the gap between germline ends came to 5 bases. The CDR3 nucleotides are TGTGCCAGCCGGAGCTCCTACGAGCAGTACTTC. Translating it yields CASRSSYEQYF. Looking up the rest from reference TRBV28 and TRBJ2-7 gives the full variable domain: DVKVTQSSRYLVKRTGEKVFLECVQDMDHENMFWYRQDPGLGLRLIYFSYDVKMKEKGDIPEGYSVSREKKERFSLILESASTNQTSMYLCASRSSYEQYFGPGTRLTVT.

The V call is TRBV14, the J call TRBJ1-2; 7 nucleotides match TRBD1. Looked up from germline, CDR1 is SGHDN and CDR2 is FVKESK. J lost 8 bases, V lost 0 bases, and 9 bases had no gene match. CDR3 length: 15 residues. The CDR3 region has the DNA TGTGCCAGCAGCCAAGATGGGACAGCTTCACGGGGCTACACCTTC. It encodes CASSQDGTASRGYTF.

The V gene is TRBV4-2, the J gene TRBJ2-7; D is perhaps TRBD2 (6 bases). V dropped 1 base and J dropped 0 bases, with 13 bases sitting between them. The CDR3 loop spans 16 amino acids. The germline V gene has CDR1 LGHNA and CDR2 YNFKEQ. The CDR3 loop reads CASSQVGGVNSYEQYF. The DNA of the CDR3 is TGTGCCAGCAGCCAAGTTGGAGGGGTCAACTCCTACGAGCAGTACTTC.

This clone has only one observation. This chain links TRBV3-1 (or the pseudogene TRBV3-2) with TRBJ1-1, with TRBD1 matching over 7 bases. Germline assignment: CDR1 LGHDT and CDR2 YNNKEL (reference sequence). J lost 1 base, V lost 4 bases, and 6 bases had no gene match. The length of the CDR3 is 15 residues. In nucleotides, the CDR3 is TGTGCCAGCAGCCTTCCGGGACAGAAGAACACTGAAGCTTTCTTT. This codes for CASSLPGQKNTEAFF.

The CDR3 region has the DNA TGTGCCAGCATTGTTAGCGGGGGGCCGACCTACGAGCAGTACTTC. It yields the protein CASIVSGGPTYEQYF. The V and J genes are TRBV2 and TRBJ2-7, with TRBD2 identical over 10 bases. Trimming took 7 bases from V and 2 from J; bases not matched to a gene: 8. Germline CDR1 and CDR2: SNHLY and FYNNEI. This CDR3 has 15 amino acids.

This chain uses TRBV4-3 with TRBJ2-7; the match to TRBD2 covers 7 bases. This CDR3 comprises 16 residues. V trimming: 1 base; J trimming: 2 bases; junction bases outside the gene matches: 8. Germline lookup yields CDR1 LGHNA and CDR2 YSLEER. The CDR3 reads CASSQAMGGGPYEQYF. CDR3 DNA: TGCGCCAGCAGCCAAGCTATGGGCGGGGGACCCTACGAGCAGTACTTC.

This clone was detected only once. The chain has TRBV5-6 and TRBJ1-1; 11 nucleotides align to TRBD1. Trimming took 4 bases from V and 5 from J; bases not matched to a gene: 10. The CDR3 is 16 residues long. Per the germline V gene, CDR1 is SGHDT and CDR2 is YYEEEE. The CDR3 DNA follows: TGTGCCAGCAGCATAAGGACAGGGGGCTGGTGGACTGAAGCTTTCTTT. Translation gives CASSIRTGGWWTEAFF.

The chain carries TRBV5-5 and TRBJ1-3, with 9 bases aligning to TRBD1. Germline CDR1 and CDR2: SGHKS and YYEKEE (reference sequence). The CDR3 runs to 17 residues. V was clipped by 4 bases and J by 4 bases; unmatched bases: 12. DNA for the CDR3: TGTGCCAGCAGCCTATACACAGGGGGCGCGAGAGGAAACACCATATATTTT. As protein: CASSLYTGGARGNTIYF.

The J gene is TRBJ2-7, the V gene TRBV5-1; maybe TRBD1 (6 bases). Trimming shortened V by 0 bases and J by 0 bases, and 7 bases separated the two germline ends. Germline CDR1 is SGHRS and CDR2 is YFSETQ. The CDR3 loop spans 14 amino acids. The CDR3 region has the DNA TGCGCCAGCAGCTTGGAGGACAGCTCCTACGAGCAGTACTTC. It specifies CASSLEDSSYEQYF.

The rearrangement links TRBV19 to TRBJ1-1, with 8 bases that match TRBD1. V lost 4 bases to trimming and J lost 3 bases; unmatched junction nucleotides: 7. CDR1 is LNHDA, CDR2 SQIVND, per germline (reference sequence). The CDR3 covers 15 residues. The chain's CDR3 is CASSTTGVGDTEAFF. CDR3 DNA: TGTGCCAGTAGTACGACAGGGGTTGGGGACACTGAAGCTTTCTTT. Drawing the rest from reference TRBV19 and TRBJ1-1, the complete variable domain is DGGITQSPKYLFRKEGQNVTLSCEQNLNHDAMYWYRQDPGQGLRLIYYSQIVNDFQKGDIAEGYSVSREKKESFPLTVTSAQKNPTAFYLCASSTTGVGDTEAFFGQGTRLTVV.

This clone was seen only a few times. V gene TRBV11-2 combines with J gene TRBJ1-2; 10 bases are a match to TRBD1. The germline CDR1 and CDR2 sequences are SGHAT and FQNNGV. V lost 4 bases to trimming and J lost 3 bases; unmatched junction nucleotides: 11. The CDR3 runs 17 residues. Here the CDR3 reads CASSSGRWGQGHYGYTF. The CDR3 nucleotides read TGTGCCAGCAGCTCCGGCCGGTGGGGACAGGGGCACTATGGCTACACCTTC.

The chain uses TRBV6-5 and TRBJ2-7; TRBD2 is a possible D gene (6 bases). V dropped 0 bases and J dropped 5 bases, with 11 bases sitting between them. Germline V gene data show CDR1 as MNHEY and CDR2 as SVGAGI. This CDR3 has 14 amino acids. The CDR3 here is CASSYSGGGDEQYF. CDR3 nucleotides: TGTGCCAGCAGTTACTCTGGGGGAGGCGACGAGCAGTACTTC.

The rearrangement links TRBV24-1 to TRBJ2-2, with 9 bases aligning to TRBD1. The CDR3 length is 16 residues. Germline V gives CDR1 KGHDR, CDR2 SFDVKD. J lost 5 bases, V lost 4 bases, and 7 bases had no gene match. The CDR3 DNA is TGTGCCACCAGTGACCCCCGGACAGGGGAAACCGGGGAGCTGTTTTTT. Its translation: CATSDPRTGETGELFF.

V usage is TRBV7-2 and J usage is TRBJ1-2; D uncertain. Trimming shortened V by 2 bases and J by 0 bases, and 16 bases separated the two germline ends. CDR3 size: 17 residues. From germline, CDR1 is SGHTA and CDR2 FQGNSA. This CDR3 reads CASSLRPQITTNYGYTF. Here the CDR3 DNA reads TGTGCCAGCAGCTTAAGGCCCCAGATTACTACTAACTATGGCTACACCTTC.

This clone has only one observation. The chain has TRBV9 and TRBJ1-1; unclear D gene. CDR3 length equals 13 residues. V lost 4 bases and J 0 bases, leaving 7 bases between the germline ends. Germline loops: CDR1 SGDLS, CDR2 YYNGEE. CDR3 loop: CASSPHMNTEAFF. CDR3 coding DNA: TGTGCCAGCAGCCCCCACATGAACACTGAAGCTTTCTTT.

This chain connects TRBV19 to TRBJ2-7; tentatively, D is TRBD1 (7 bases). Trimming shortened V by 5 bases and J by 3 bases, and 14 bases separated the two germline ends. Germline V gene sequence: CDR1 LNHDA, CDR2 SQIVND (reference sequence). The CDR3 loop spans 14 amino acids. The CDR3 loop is CASSEQGRDYEQYF. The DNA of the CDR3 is TGTGCCAGTAGTGAACAGGGGCGGGACTACGAGCAGTACTTC.

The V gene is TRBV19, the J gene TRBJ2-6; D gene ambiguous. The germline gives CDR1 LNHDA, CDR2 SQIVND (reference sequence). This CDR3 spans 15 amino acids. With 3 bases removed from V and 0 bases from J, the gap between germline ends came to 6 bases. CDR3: CASSIRSSGANVLTF. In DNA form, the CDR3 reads TGTGCCAGTAGTATCCGCAGCTCTGGGGCCAACGTCCTGACTTTC.

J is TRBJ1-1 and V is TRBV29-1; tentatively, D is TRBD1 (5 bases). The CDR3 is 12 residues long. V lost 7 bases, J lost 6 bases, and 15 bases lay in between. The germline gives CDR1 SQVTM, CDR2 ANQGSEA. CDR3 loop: CSARGQGAEAFF. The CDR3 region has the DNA TGCAGCGCTAGGGGTCAGGGTGCTGAAGCTTTCTTT.

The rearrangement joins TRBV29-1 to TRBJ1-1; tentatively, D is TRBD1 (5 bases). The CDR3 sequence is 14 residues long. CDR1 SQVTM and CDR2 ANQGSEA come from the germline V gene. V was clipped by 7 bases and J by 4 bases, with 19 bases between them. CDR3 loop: CSANKPQGGTEAFF. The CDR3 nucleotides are TGCAGCGCAAACAAACCCCAGGGTGGCACTGAAGCTTTCTTT.